This T cell receptor beta chain appears in the sequencing data of a study of Ad26.COV2.S vaccination and SARS-CoV-2 variants. Study-wide background: Doses of Ad26.COV2.S were injected into muscle once or twice, 56 days apart.

Regarding the study as a whole: Reported findings describe substantial breadth in spike-specific CD8+ and CD4+ T cell responses following vaccination.

Treatment here: around 19 received Ad26.COV2.S at low or high dose, single or two shots; about 5 received placebo; per-sample allocation not given. All samples were drawn on day 63, counting from the first vaccine or placebo injection. Remarks on this clone: Antigen unknown.

Clones were read by immunoSEQ multiplex PCR, and TCRdb kept only the in-frame ones, dropping some. The sample has fewer than 500,000 clones, 80% to 95% seen once. Germline V gene sequence: CDR1 MNHEY, CDR2 SMNVEV (reference sequence). Deletions cut 6 bases from V and 6 bases from J, with 21 bases between. This CDR3 is built from 15 residues. The specimen was peripheral blood, collected in a trial of Ad26.COV2.S vaccine versus placebo. This chain uses TRBV27 with TRBJ2-7; tentatively, D is TRBD1 or TRBD2 (5 bases each). The TCR sequence derives from a person aged 18-65 years who received the Ad26.COV2.S COVID-19 vaccine or a placebo. CDR3 amino acids: CASRSGALGGLEQYF. The CDR3 DNA reads as TGTGCCAGCAGGTCCGGGGCATTGGGCGGGCTCGAGCAGTACTTC.